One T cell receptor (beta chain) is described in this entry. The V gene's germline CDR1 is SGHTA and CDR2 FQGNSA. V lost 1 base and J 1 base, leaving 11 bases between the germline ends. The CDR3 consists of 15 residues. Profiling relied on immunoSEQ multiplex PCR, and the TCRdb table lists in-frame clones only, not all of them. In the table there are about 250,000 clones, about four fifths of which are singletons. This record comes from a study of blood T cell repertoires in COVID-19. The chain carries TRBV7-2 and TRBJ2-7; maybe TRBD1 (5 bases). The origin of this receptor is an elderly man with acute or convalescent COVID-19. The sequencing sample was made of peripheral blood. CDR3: CASSLEGHGSYEQYF. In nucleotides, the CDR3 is TGTGCCAGCAGCTTAGAGGGGCATGGGTCCTACGAGCAGTACTTC. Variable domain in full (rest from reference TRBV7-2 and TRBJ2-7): GAGVSQSPSNKVTEKGKDVELRCDPISGHTALYWYRQSLGQGLEFLIYFQGNSAPDKSGLPSDRFSAERTGGSVSTLTIQRTQQEDSAVYLCASSLEGHGSYEQYFGPGTRLTVT.